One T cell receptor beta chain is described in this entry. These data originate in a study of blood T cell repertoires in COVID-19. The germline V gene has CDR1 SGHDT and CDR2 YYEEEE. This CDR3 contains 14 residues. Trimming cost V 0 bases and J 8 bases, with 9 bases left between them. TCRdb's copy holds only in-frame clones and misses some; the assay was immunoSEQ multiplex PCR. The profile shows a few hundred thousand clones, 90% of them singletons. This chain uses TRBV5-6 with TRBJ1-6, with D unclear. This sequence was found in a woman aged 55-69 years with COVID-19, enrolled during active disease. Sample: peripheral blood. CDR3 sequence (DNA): TGTGCCAGCAGCTTGGGGGCAGCATATTCACCCCTCCACTTT. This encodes CASSLGAAYSPLHF.